The 18 T cell receptor beta chains reported below all come from one sample, sequenced in a study of spatial heterogeneity in lung cancer. The time point: sample taken at primary tumor resection. Whole RNA, which was extracted from tumor, nontumor lung tissue or frozen PBMC, was sequenced without any cell sorting. Using its own MiXCR run on the 5' RACE reads, TCRdb lists one record per CDR3 protein. This sample yields approximately 10,000 distinct CDR3 sequences, of which over 15% are seen a single time; under 55% belongs to the top ten. The sequencing here drew on PBMCs, taken at surgery. Receptors originate from a male donor with early-stage non-small cell lung cancer.

At least ten counts were recorded for this clonotype. The rearrangement joins TRBV12-3 or TRBV12-4 to TRBJ2-2; 7 bases line up with TRBD1. V dropped 6 bases and J dropped 5; count of bases not matched to a gene: 9. The length of the CDR3 is 15 residues. DNA of the CDR3: TGTGCCAGCAGCAAAACAGGGGAGTTAACCGGGGAGCTGTTTTTT. It encodes CASSKTGELTGELFF.

V gene TRBV9 combines with J gene TRBJ1-5; 10 bases line up with TRBD1. J lost 3 bases, V lost 3 bases, and 18 bases had no gene match. Germline V gene lookup returns CDR1 SGDLS and CDR2 YYNGEE. The CDR3 covers 20 residues. The CDR3, as DNA: TGTGCCAGCAGCGGGACCCCCGCCCCCGGGACAGGGGATATCAATCAGCCCCAGCATTTT. This translates into CASSGTPAPGTGDINQPQHF.

This clonotype was picked up many times. The genes are TRBV27 and TRBJ2-2; TRBD1 agrees at 8 bases. V shed 6 bases, J shed 4 bases, and the junction held 4 bases outside the gene matches. The CDR3 has 14 amino acids. Germline lookup yields CDR1 MNHEY and CDR2 SMNVEV (reference sequence). Here the CDR3 DNA reads TGTGCCAGCAGCCCCGACAGGGGCACCGGGGAGCTGTTTTTT. Translating gives CASSPDRGTGELFF.

In its sample, this clonotype was seen a few times. This chain joins TRBV4-1 and TRBJ2-2; D is perhaps TRBD1 (6 bases). V was trimmed by 4 bases and J by 3 bases, leaving 18 bases between them. CDR3 length equals 17 residues. Germline V lookup: CDR1 MGHRA, CDR2 YSYEKL. This CDR3 is CASSPWTVGADTGELFF. CDR3 nucleotide sequence: TGCGCCAGCAGCCCTTGGACCGTGGGGGCGGACACCGGGGAGCTGTTTTTT.

To note about this clonotype: The junction departs from germline at one end; a sequencing error may be responsible. The CDR3 DNA is TGTGCCGGCAGCCAAGAGTCCACAGATACGCAGTATTTT. Translated, it gives CAGSQESTDTQYF. J is TRBJ2-3 and V is TRBV3-1; the D is unclear. CDR1 is LGHDT and CDR2 is YNNKEL in the germline V gene (reference sequence). The CDR3 is made up of 13 amino acids.

This clonotype was seen more than once but under ten times. V is TRBV12-3 or TRBV12-4 and J is TRBJ2-1; 8 bases match TRBD1. V gave up 3 bases and J gave up 3 bases; unmatched junction bases: 4. The CDR3 has 15 amino acids. CDR3 region: CASSLGTGSYNEQFF. The CDR3 nucleotides are TGTGCCAGCAGTTTGGGGACAGGTAGCTACAATGAGCAGTTCTTC.

This clonotype was observed a few times. This chain uses TRBV29-1 with TRBJ2-7, with 8 bases lining up with TRBD1. Trimming cost V 4 bases and J 4 bases; bases outside gene matches: 9. This CDR3 has 14 amino acids. The germline CDR1 and CDR2 sequences are SQVTM and ANQGSEA. The CDR3 sequence: CSVGVGQGAYEQYF. The CDR3 coding sequence is TGCAGCGTTGGTGTGGGGCAGGGGGCATACGAGCAGTACTTC.

The chain's CDR3 is CASSEVGQGAWEQYF. The CDR3 DNA reads TGTGCCAGCAGTGAAGTTGGACAGGGGGCATGGGAGCAGTACTTC. The chain combines TRBV2 with TRBJ2-7, with 11 bases fitting TRBD1. The CDR3 has 15 amino acids. The germline CDR1 and CDR2 sequences are SNHLY and FYNNEI. With V trimmed by 1 base and J by 7 bases, 6 bases remained unmatched.

The table lists this clonotype with many counts. The chain combines TRBV11-2 with TRBJ2-7; TRBD2 agrees at 10 bases. In germline, CDR1 is SGHAT, CDR2 FQNNGV. V was clipped by 4 bases and J by 4 bases; unmatched bases: 13. The CDR3 is made up of 17 amino acids. The CDR3 sequence: CASSSGQLTSGRYEQYF. Written as DNA, the CDR3 is TGTGCCAGCAGCTCCGGGCAGTTGACTAGCGGGCGTTACGAGCAGTACTTC.

This clonotype was seen repeatedly, ten times or more. The J gene is TRBJ1-5, the V gene TRBV6-4, with D hard to call. This CDR3 comprises 15 residues. Trimming took off 3 bases at V and 0 bases at J, with 9 bases between the two ends. CDR1 is MRHNA and CDR2 is SNTAGT in the germline V gene. This CDR3 is CASSETAFSNQPQHF. As DNA, the CDR3 is TGTGCCAGCAGTGAAACGGCTTTTAGCAATCAGCCCCAGCATTTT.

There are a few counts of this clonotype. This chain links TRBV19 with TRBJ2-2; 7 bases are shared with TRBD2. V was clipped by 3 bases and J by 0 bases; unmatched bases: 4. The CDR3 covers 16 residues. The germline CDR1 and CDR2 sequences are LNHDA and SQIVND (reference sequence). DNA of the CDR3: TGTGCCAGTAGTATTTGGGCGGGAGCGAACACCGGGGAGCTGTTTTTT. Its translation: CASSIWAGANTGELFF.

This clonotype has a count of ten or more. The chain couples TRBV28 to TRBJ2-1; D is possibly TRBD1 or TRBD2 (5 bases each). The germline CDR1 and CDR2 sequences are MDHEN and SYDVKM. The CDR3 is 19 amino acids. V lost 6 bases and J 4 bases, leaving 28 bases between the germline ends. CDR3 residues: CASRPPEEKAQGPYNEQFF. In DNA, the CDR3 is TGTGCCAGCAGGCCCCCCGAGGAGAAGGCTCAGGGACCTTACAATGAGCAGTTCTTC.

There are many counts of this clonotype. V gene TRBV28 combines with J gene TRBJ2-1; 10 positions agree with TRBD2. The germline V gene encodes CDR1 MDHEN and CDR2 SYDVKM. V shed 6 bases and J 7 bases; nucleotides not matched to a gene: 9. The CDR3 is made up of 15 amino acids. The CDR3 DNA reads as TGTGCCAGCAGGTTTGGGCTAGCGGGAGTAAATGAGCAGTTCTTC. Translation gives CASRFGLAGVNEQFF.

The sample holds a few counts of this clonotype. The chain carries TRBV7-6 and TRBJ2-1, with D possibly being TRBD2 (5 bases). The ends were cut back, 5 bases at V and 3 bases at J, with 8 bases in the middle. Germline CDR1 SGHVS, CDR2 FNYEAQ. The CDR3 covers 13 residues. DNA for the CDR3: TGTGCCAGCAGCGGAGCGGACTACAATGAGCAGTTCTTC. It yields the protein CASSGADYNEQFF. Full variable domain (outside the CDR3, taken from reference TRBV7-6 and TRBJ2-1): GAGVSQSPRYKVTKRGQDVALRCDPISGHVSLYWYRQALGQGPEFLTYFNYEAQQDKSGLPNDRFSAERPEGSISTLTIQRTEQRDSAMYRCASSGADYNEQFFGPGTRLTVL.

The chain couples TRBV5-1 to TRBJ2-2; TRBD2 might be the D (6 bases). This CDR3 contains 14 residues. With 7 bases removed from V and 2 bases from J, the gap between germline ends came to 12 bases. Germline V gene data show CDR1 as SGHRS and CDR2 as YFSETQ. CDR3 coding DNA: TGCGCCAGCGGGGGGTCCTATAACACCGGGGAGCTGTTTTTT. This sequence encodes CASGGSYNTGELFF.

Concerning this clonotype itself: This may arise from a read error, as a much more abundant clone is one base away. The J gene is TRBJ2-3, the V gene TRBV7-6; the match to TRBD2 covers 13 bases. The CDR3 is made up of 18 amino acids. CDR1 is SGHVS and CDR2 is FNYEAQ in the germline V gene. The CDR3 protein is CANSRGLRTSGSSDTQYF. The CDR3 coding sequence is TGTGCCAACAGCAGAGGCCTAAGGACTAGCGGGAGTTCAGATACGCAGTATTTT.

The rearrangement links TRBV24-1 to TRBJ2-1; TRBD2 is a possible D gene (5 bases). V gave up 4 bases and J gave up 7 bases, with 19 bases separating them. Germline V CDR1 and CDR2: KGHDR, SFDVKD. This CDR3 region has 16 residues. CDR3 residues: CATSDLPGGPGNEQFF. CDR3 DNA: TGTGCCACCAGTGACCTACCAGGCGGGCCTGGGAATGAGCAGTTCTTC.

There are a few counts of this clonotype. The junction departs from germline at one end; a sequencing error may be responsible. The rearrangement joins TRBV7-7 to TRBJ1-1; D is unresolved. The CDR3 length is 13 residues. The germline V gene has CDR1 SSHAT and CDR2 FNYEAQ (reference sequence). In DNA, the CDR3 is TGTGCTAGCAGCAAGGGAGTGAACACTGAAGCTTTCTTT. It encodes CASSKGVNTEAFF.